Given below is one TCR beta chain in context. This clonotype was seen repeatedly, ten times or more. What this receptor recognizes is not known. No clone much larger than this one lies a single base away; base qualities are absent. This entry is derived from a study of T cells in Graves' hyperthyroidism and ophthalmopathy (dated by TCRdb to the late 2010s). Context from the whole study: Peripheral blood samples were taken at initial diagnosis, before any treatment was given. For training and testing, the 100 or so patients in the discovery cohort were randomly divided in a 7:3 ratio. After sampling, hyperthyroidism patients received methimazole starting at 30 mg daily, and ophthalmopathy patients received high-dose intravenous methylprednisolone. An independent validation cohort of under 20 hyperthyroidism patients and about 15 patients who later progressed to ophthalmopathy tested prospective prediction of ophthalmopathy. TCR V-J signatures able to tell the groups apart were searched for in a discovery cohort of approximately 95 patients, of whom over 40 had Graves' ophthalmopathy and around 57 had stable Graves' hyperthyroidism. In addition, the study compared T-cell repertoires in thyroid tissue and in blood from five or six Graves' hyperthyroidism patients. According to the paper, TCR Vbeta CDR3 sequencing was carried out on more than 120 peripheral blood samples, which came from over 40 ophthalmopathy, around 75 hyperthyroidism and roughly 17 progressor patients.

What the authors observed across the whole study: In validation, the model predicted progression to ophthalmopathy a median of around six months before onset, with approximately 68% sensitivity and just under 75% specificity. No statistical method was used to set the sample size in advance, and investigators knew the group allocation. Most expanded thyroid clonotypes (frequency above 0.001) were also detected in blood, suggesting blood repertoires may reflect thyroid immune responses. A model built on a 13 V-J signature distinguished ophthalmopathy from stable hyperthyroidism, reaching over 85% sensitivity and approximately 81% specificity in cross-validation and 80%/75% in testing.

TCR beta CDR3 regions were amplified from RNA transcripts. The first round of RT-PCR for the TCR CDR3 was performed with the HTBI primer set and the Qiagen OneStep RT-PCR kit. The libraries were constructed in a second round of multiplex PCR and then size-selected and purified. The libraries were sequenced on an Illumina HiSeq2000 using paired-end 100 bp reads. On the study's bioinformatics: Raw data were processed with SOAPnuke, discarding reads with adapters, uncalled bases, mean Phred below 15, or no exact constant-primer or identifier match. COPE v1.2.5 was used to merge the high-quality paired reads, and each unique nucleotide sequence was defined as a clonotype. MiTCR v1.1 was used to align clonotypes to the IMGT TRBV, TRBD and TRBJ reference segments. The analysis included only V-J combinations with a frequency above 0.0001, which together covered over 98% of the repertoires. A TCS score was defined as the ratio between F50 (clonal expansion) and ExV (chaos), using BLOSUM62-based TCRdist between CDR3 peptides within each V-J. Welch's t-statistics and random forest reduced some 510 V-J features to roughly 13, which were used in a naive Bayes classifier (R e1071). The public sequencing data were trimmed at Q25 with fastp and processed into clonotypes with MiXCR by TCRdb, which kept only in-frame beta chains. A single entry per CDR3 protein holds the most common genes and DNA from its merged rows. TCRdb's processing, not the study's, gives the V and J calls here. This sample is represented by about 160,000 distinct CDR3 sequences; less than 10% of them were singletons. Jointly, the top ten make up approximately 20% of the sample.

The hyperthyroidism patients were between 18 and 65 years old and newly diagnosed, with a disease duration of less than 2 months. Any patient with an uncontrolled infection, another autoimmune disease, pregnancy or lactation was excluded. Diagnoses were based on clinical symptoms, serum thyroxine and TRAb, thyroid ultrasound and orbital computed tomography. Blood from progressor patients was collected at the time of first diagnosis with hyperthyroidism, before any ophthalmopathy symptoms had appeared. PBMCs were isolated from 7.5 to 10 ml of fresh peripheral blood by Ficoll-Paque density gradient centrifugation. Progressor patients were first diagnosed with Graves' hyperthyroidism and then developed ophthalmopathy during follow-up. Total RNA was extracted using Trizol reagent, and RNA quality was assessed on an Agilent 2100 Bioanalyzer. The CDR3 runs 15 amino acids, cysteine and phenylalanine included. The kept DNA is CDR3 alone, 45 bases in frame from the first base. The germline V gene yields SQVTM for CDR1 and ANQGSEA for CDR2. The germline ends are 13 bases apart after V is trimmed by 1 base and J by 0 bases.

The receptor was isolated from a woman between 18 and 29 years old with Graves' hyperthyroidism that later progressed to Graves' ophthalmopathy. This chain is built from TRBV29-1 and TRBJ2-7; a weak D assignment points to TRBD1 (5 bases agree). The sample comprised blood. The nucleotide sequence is TGCAGCGTTGAAGTTCAGGGCTTGAGCTCCTACGAGCAGTACTTC. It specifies CSVEVQGLSSYEQYF.